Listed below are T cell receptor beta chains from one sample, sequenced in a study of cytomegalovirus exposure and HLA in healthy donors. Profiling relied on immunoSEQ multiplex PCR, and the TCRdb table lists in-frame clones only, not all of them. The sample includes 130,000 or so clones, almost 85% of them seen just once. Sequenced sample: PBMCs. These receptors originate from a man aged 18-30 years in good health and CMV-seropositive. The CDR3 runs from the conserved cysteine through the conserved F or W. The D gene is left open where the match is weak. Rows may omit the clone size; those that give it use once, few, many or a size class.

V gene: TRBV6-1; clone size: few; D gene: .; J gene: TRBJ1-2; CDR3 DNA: TGTGCCAGCAGCACCTATACAGGAAAGGGCTACACCTTC; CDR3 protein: CASSTYTGKGYTF
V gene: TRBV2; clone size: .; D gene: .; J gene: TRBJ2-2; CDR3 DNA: TGTGCCAGCACCCACAGGCCCGCGAACACCGGGGAGCTGTTTTTT; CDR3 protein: CASTHRPANTGELFF
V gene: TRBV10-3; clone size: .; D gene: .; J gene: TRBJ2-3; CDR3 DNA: TGTGCCACCGGTGCTAGCTTTAACTTTGGAGATACGCAGTATTTT; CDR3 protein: CATGASFNFGDTQYF
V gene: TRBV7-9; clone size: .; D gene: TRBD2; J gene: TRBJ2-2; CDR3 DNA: TGTGCCAGCAGCTTAGTAACTAGCGCCACCGGGGAGCTGTTTTTT; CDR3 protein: CASSLVTSATGELFF
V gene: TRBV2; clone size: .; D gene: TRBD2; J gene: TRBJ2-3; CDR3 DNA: TGTGCCGGCAGCGGGGACACAGATACGCAGTATTTT; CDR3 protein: CAGSGDTDTQYF
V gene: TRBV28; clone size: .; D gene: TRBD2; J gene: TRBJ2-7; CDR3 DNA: TGTGCCAGCAGTTTTCTACTAGCGGGAGGGCCTTCCTACGAGCAGTACTTC; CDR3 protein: CASSFLLAGGPSYEQYF
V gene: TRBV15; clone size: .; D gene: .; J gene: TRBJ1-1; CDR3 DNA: TGTGCCACCAGCAGAGGGGCGGGAGTTGAGAATGAAGCTTTCTTT; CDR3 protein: CATSRGAGVENEAFF
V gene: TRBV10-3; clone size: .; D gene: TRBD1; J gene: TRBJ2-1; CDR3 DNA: TGTGCCATCAACCCCGGACAGGGGACCAATGAGCAGTTCTTC; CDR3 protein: CAINPGQGTNEQFF
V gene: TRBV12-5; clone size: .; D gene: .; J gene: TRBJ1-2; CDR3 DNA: TGTGCTAGTGGTTTGGGGGTACGGGCGGGAAAGTTTAGTGGCTACACCTTC; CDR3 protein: CASGLGVRAGKFSGYTF
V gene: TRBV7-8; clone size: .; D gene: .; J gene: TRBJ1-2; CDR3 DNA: TGTGCCAGCAGCTTAGGATCCAACCCCGGCTATGGCTACACCTTC; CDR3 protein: CASSLGSNPGYGYTF
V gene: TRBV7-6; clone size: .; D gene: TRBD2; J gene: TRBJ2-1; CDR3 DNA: TGTGCCAGCAGCCCCCAGACTAGCGGGGGCCTCAATGAGCAGTTCTTC; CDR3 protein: CASSPQTSGGLNEQFF
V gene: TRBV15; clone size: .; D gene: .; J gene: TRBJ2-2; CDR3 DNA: TGTGCCACCAGCAGGGCGGGTGGCACCGGGGAGCTGTTTTTT; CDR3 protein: CATSRAGGTGELFF
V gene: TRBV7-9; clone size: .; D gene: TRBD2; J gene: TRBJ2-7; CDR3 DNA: TGTGCCAGCAGCTTAGCGTCTAGCGGGAGTAACGCCTACGAGCAGTACTTC; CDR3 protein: CASSLASSGSNAYEQYF
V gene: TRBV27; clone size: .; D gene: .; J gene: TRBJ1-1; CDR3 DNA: TGTGCCAGCAGTTTATTGAGGACACCGATGTTGAACACTGAAGCTTTCTTT; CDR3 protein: CASSLLRTPMLNTEAFF
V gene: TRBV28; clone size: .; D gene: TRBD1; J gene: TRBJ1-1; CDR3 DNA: TGTGCCAGCAGTCTGACAGGGGGGAACACTGAAGCTTTCTTT; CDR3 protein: CASSLTGGNTEAFF
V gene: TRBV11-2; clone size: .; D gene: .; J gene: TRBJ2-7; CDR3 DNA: TGTGCCAGCAGCTCTTGGGAGTCCGCGAATCCCTACGAGCAGTACTTC; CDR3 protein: CASSSWESANPYEQYF
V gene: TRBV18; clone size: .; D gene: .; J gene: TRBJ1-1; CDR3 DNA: TGTGCCAGCTCACCAGGGACGGGAGGTTTCATGAACACTGAAGCTTTCTTT; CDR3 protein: CASSPGTGGFMNTEAFF
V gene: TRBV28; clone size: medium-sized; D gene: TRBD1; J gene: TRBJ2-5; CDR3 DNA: TGTGCCAGCAGACCAGGACAGGGAAGAAAGGAGACCCAGTACTTC; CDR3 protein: CASRPGQGRKETQYF
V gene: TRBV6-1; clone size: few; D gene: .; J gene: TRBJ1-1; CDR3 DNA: TGTGCCTGCGGGGTCAGGAATCCGAACACTGAAGCTTTCTTT; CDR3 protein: CACGVRNPNTEAFF
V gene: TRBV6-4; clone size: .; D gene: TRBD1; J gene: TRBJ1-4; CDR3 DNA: TGTGCCAGCATCCGGGACAGGGGCTTGGGTAATGAAAAACTGTTTTTT; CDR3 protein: CASIRDRGLGNEKLFF
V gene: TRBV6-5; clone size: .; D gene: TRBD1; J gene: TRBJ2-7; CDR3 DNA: TGTGCCAGCAGTTCGGACAGGAACTCCTACGAGCAGTACTTC; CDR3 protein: CASSSDRNSYEQYF
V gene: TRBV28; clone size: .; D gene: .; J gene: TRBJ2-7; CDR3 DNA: TGTGCCAGCAGTTTACCCGGGTACGAGCAGTACTTC; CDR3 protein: CASSLPGYEQYF
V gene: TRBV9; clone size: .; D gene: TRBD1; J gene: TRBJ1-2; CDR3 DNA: TGTGCCAGCAGCCCAGGGGGCGAAACTAACTATGGCTACACCTTC; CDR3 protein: CASSPGGETNYGYTF
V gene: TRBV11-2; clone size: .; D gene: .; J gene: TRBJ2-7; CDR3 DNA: TGTGCCGTTGAGGGGGGGTCCTACGAGCAGTACTTC; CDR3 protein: CAVEGGSYEQYF
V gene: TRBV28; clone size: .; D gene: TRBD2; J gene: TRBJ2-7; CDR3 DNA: TGTGCCAGCAGTTTGTGGACTAGCGGGGACTACGAGCAGTACTTC; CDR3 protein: CASSLWTSGDYEQYF
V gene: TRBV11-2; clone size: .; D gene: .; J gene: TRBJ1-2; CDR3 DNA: TGTGCCAGCAGCTCCCTGTCCTATGGCTACACCTTC; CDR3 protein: CASSSLSYGYTF
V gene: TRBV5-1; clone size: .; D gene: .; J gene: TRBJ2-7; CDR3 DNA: TGCGCCAGCAGCGCGGAGGGGTATTGGGGCGAGCAGTACTTC; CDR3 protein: CASSAEGYWGEQYF
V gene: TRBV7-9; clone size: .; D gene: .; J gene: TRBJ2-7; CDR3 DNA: TGTGCCAGCAGCCCGACAGATTACGAGCAGTACTTC; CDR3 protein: CASSPTDYEQYF
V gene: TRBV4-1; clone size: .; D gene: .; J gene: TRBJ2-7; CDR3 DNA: TGCGCCAGCAGCCAAGAGGTTGGAGCCACCTACGAGCAGTACTTC; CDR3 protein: CASSQEVGATYEQYF
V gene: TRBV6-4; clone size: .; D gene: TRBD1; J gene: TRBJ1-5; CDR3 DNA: TGTGCCAGCCCGACAGGGTCGAGTAATCAGCCCCAGCATTTT; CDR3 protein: CASPTGSSNQPQHF
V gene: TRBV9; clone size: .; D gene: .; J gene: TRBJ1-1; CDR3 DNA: TGTGCCAGCAGCGTGGACATTCGGGCCACTGAAGCTTTCTTT; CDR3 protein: CASSVDIRATEAFF
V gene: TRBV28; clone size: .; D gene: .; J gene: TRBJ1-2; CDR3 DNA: TGTGCCAGCAGTAGCCCCCGGCGGGTTAACTATGGCTACACCTTC; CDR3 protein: CASSSPRRVNYGYTF
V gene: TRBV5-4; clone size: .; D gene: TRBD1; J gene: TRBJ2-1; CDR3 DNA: TGTGCCAGCAGCCAAGGACAGGGGGTATATGAGCAGTTCTTC; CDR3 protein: CASSQGQGVYEQFF
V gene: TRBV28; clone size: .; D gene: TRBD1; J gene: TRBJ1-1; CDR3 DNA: TGTGCCAGCAGTTTACTGACAGGGGATAGGACTGAAGCTTTCTTT; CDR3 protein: CASSLLTGDRTEAFF
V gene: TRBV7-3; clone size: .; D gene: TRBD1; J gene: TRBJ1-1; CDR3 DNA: TGTGCCAGCAGCTTAGGGGCAGGGGGCAATACTGAAGCTTTCTTT; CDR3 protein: CASSLGAGGNTEAFF
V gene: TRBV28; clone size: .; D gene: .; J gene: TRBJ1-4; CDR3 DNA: TGTGCCAGCAGTCCTCCAGGAAGCACTAATGAAAAACTGTTTTTT; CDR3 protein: CASSPPGSTNEKLFF
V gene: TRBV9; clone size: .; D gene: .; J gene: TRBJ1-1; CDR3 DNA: TGTGCCTCCACCGGTACTGAAGCTTTCTTT; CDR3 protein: CASTGTEAFF
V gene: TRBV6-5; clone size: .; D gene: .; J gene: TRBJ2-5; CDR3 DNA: TGTGCCAGCAGTTACTCGTGGGCCCGGGGAAAGACCCAGTACTTC; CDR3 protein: CASSYSWARGKTQYF
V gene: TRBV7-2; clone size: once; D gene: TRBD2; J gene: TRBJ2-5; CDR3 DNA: TGTGCCAGCAGCTTAGTCCTAGCGGGAGAGACCCAGTACTTC; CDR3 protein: CASSLVLAGETQYF
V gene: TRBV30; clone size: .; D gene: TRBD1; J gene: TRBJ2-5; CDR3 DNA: TGTGCCTGGAGTGTTGCGACAGGGGTAATGGAGACCCAGTACTTC; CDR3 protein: CAWSVATGVMETQYF
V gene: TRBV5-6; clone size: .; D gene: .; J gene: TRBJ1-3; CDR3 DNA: TGTGCCAGCAGTTACGAAGGGGCACCCCCGGCTGGAAACACCATATATTTT; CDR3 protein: CASSYEGAPPAGNTIYF
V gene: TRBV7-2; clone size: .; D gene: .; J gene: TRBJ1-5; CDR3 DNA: TGTGCCAGCAGCCCTCATCGCGGGGGGCTTGGACAGCCCCAGCATTTT; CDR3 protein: CASSPHRGGLGQPQHF
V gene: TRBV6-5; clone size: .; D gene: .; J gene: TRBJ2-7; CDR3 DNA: TGTGCCAGCAGTTACTCGATACGGGGTCCCTACGAGCAGTACTTC; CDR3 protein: CASSYSIRGPYEQYF
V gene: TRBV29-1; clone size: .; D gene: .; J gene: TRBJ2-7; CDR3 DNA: TGCAGCGTCTCTACAGGGTCGGACGAGCAGTACTTC; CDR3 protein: CSVSTGSDEQYF
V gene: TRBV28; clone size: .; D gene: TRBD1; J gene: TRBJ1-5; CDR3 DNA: TGTGCCAGCGGACAGGTTGGAGGAGGGCAGCCCCAGCATTTT; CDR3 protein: CASGQVGGGQPQHF
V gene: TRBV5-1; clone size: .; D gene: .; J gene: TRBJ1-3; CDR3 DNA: TGCGCCAGCAGCAGTACAGGTGACTCTGGAAACACCATATATTTT; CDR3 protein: CASSSTGDSGNTIYF
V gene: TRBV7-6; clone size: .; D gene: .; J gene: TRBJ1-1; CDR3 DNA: TGTGCCAGCAGCGAGGGGGGGGTTGAAGCTTTCTTT; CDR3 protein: CASSEGGVEAFF
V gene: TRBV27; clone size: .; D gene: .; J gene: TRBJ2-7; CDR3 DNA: TGTGCCAGCAGTTTATCGACTCCCTCCTACGAGCAGTACTTC; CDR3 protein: CASSLSTPSYEQYF
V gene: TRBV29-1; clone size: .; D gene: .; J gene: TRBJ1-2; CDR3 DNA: TGCAGCGTTGAACAGACCAGGGGCTACACCTTC; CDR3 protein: CSVEQTRGYTF
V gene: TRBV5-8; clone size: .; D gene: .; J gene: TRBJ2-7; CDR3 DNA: TGTGCCAGCAGCCGGGTAGGCGAGCAGTACTTC; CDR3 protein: CASSRVGEQYF